This T cell receptor beta chain was profiled in a study of blood T cell repertoires in COVID-19 (dated by TCRdb to between 2020 and 2021). Background on the whole study: Collaborator samples came from the United States, Italy and Spain and covered acute and convalescent phases of COVID-19. Subjects who had been exposed to COVID-19, were actively infected with it, or had recovered from it provided the deeply sampled blood TCRbeta repertoires that made up the dataset. Where available, HLA class I and class II types were taken from metadata supplied by the sample provider and were not determined by assay-based typing. A de-identified subject ID, COVID-19 status, age in years and sex were almost always included in the sample metadata. Samples came from the ongoing ImmuneRACE study (first 160 participants) plus 1,254 subjects from 6 global collaborators. The repertoires were made available in a free public database intended to serve as a resource for research on the immune response to SARS-CoV-2. The material from the prospective study consisted of cDNA or gDNA derived from T cells, B-cell-depleted T cells, or PBMCs.

General findings and caveats noted by the study authors: The quantity of clinical and demographic metadata differed by source and by participant and was supplied without curation.

Participants in the prospective study were enrolled through a virtual design, were aged roughly 18 to 100 years, and lived in about two dozen United States geographic areas. To assign participants to cohorts, the prospective study relied on clinical history that participants themselves reported in a screening survey and a study questionnaire. ImmuneRACE Cohort 3 recovered participants were defined by two consecutive negative NP/OP PCR tests, healthcare professional clearance, or symptom resolution. In the prospective study, whole blood, serum and a nasopharyngeal or oropharyngeal swab were collected from each participant by mobile phlebotomists. Over an approximately 2-month period, participants in the prospective study had the option of providing additional blood draws and questionnaires. Before DNA extraction, prospective study blood samples were shipped either frozen or at room temperature.

TCRbeta CDR3 regions were amplified from genomic DNA using the immunoSEQ Assay, a bias-controlled multiplex PCR. The authors' pipeline ran thus. Within the assay, amplification of reference gene primers was used to estimate how many nucleated cells each sample contained. To quantify the absolute abundance of each unique TCRbeta CDR3 rearrangement, sequence reads were collapsed and filtered. For each sample, productive Simpson clonality was calculated as the square root of Simpson's diversity index across productive rearrangements. TCRdb took over this immuneACCESS table, retaining in-frame rearrangements with V and J assigned. Such tables are incomplete; in checked studies, under half of the missing clones stem from an unresolved V gene, and the remainder is unexplained. V, J and clone size derive from that table, while D and trimming were established from the DNA sequence. Across this sample there are approximately 360,000 clones, with less than 90% seen only once. Around 5.1% of the sample is held by the ten biggest clonotypes.

This clone showed up just once. Its antigen remains unidentified. Base quality data are lacking; no much larger clone is found one base away. The CDR3 holds 21 amino acids from the cysteine to the phenylalanine. CDR3 DNA only is kept here, 63 bases in frame from base 1. Trimming takes 4 bases from V and 0 bases from J, and the germline ends sit 28 bases apart. CDR1 and CDR2 are read off the germline V gene as LGHNA and YNFKEQ. This chain is built from TRBV4-2 and TRBJ2-1; 6 matching bases give a weak D call of TRBD2. Sample: PBMCs or T cells enriched from blood (not recorded which). The sequence was obtained from a woman between 50 and 59 years old who had recovered from COVID-19. The nucleotides are TGTGCCAGCAGCCCATTAAGACTTAGCGGTGGGAGTAAAAGCTCCTACAATGAGCAGTTCTTC. Translated, it gives CASSPLRLSGGSKSSYNEQFF.